Each of the 17 T cell receptor beta chains below was sequenced from the same sample in a study of T-cell memory formation after mild COVID-19. One entry per CDR3 protein, called by TCRdb with MiXCR from the 5' RACE reads. Of approximately 260,000 distinct CDR3 sequences listed, 15% to 20% were seen once; the top ten hold approximately 3.5%. The source material was PBMCs or a T cell subset sorted from them (not recorded which). The source of these receptors is a man younger than 30 who had mild COVID-19 (a few samples of this study predate the infection). Cell type and time point are not known.

This chain connects TRBV20-1 to TRBJ2-4; no clear D. Germline values: CDR1 DFQATT, CDR2 SNEGSKA (reference sequence). Deletions cut 6 bases from V and 1 base from J, with 19 bases between. The CDR3 runs to 16 residues. The CDR3 sequence: CSAIYAGTRAKNIQYF. The CDR3, as DNA: TGCAGTGCGATCTACGCCGGAACTCGTGCCAAAAACATTCAGTACTTC.

In this sample, this clonotype turned up many times. The rearrangement uses TRBV6-5 and TRBJ2-2; D is uncertain. Germline-derived CDR1 and CDR2 are MNHEY and SVGAGI. The V end lost 6 bases, the J end lost 6 bases, and 11 bases lay between the germline ends. The CDR3 contains 13 residues. The CDR3 DNA sequence: TGTGCCAGCAGGTCGGGTGGAGCCGGGGAGCTGTTTTTT. Translating it yields CASRSGGAGELFF.

This clonotype was observed a few times. The chain combines TRBV4-2 with TRBJ1-5; 10 nucleotides match TRBD1. This CDR3 region has 15 residues. Germline values: CDR1 LGHNA, CDR2 YNFKEQ. Losses at the gene ends were 8 bases for V and 2 bases for J; bases not matched to a gene: 6. The CDR3 nucleotides read TGTGCCAGCGGAAGACAGGGGGCGGGCAATCAGCCCCAGCATTTT. Encoded protein: CASGRQGAGNQPQHF.

The chain links TRBV28 to TRBJ1-3; D is ambiguous. The CDR3 totals 15 residues. CDR1 is MDHEN and CDR2 is SYDVKM in the germline V gene. The V and J ends lost 5 bases and 0 bases respectively, with 11 bases between them. The CDR3 reads CASSLPWDSGNTIYF. The CDR3 coding sequence is TGTGCCAGCAGTCTCCCGTGGGACTCTGGAAACACCATATATTTT.

This chain joins TRBV13 and TRBJ2-5; 9 nucleotides line up with TRBD2. In germline, CDR1 is PRHDT, CDR2 FYEKMQ (reference sequence). This CDR3 comprises 13 residues. Germline trimming cut 8 bases from V and 5 bases from J; bases unmatched to any gene: 6. CDR3 amino acids: CASHQRGVETQYF. CDR3 nucleotide sequence: TGTGCCAGCCATCAGCGGGGGGTCGAGACCCAGTACTTC.

V usage is TRBV2 and J usage is TRBJ2-5, with D uncertain. Germline V lookup: CDR1 SNHLY, CDR2 FYNNEI. Trimming left V 4 bases short and J 4 bases short, with 13 bases between. The CDR3 has 14 amino acids. The CDR3 protein is CASSGGFRTETQYF. CDR3 coding DNA: TGTGCCAGCAGTGGAGGTTTCCGGACAGAGACCCAGTACTTC.

V gene TRBV18 combines with J gene TRBJ2-1; no firm D call. Trimming cost V 3 bases and J 7 bases, with 10 bases left between them. CDR1 is KGHSH and CDR2 is LQKENI in the germline V gene. The CDR3 is 13 residues long. The CDR3, as DNA: TGTGCCAGCTCACCCGCAGAGGTAAATGAGCAGTTCTTC. Translation gives CASSPAEVNEQFF. The full variable domain, completed using reference TRBV18 and TRBJ2-1, is NAGVMQNPRHLVRRRGQEARLRCSPMKGHSHVYWYRQLPEEGLKFMVYLQKENIIDESGMPKERFSAEFPKEGPSILRIQQVVRGDSAAYFCASSPAEVNEQFFGPGTRLTVL.

This clonotype was recorded a few times. V usage is TRBV4-2 and J usage is TRBJ1-1; D may be TRBD1 (5 bases). Trimming removed 4 bases from V and 2 bases from J, with 11 bases in between. Germline CDR1 and CDR2: LGHNA and YNFKEQ. The CDR3 covers 14 residues. CDR3 nucleotides: TGTGCCAGCAGCCTCGGGGGGGATAACACTGAAGCTTTCTTT. This translates into CASSLGGDNTEAFF.

This clonotype has at least ten counts. The genes are TRBV29-1 and TRBJ1-5; a weak D match, TRBD1 (5 bases). V was shortened by 6 bases and J by 2 bases, with 11 bases between the two germline ends. The germline V gene has CDR1 SQVTM and CDR2 ANQGSEA. The CDR3 has 13 amino acids. The CDR3: CSVAGRGNQPQHF. In DNA, the CDR3 is TGCAGCGTGGCGGGCAGGGGCAATCAGCCCCAGCATTTT.

This clonotype appeared a few times. V usage is TRBV20-1 and J usage is TRBJ1-5; D remains unclear. The CDR3 is made up of 12 amino acids. Between the trimmed V and J ends, which lost 5 bases and 8 bases, there was a span of 13 bases. CDR1 is DFQATT and CDR2 is SNEGSKA in the germline V gene (reference sequence). This CDR3 is CSAAGPHKPQHF. The CDR3 DNA reads TGCAGTGCTGCCGGGCCTCATAAGCCCCAGCATTTT.

This clonotype was detected only a few times. J is TRBJ1-2 and V is TRBV5-1, with D possibly TRBD1 on 6 matching bases. The CDR3 extends over 13 amino acids. Trimming removed 0 bases at V and 3 bases at J, with 6 bases between. The germline gives CDR1 SGHRS, CDR2 YFSETQ. CDR3 sequence (DNA): TGCGCCAGCAGCTTGGACAGGGACTATGGCTACACCTTC. This encodes CASSLDRDYGYTF.

V is TRBV6-2 or TRBV6-3 and J is TRBJ2-7; 10 bases fit TRBD2. The germline V gene has CDR1 MNHEY and CDR2 SVGEGT. The junction had 5 bases not matched to a gene; V was cut back by 0 bases and J by 3 bases. This CDR3 contains 16 residues. In DNA, the CDR3 is TGTGCCAGCAGTTACTCTTTCCCTAGCGGGGGCTACGAGCAGTACTTC. It encodes CASSYSFPSGGYEQYF.

This clonotype was seen only a few times. The chain joins TRBV5-1 to TRBJ1-1, with D maybe TRBD1 (5 bases). The length of the CDR3 is 15 residues. CDR1 and CDR2 (germline): SGHRS, YFSETQ. The V end lost 0 bases, the J end lost 1 base, and 10 bases lay between the germline ends. CDR3 in DNA: TGCGCCAGCAGCTTGGATGGGGGATCGAACACTGAAGCTTTCTTT. The encoded protein is CASSLDGGSNTEAFF. The entire variable domain, with the rest obtained from reference TRBV5-1 and TRBJ1-1, is as follows: KAGVTQTPRYLIKTRGQQVTLSCSPISGHRSVSWYQQTPGQGLQFLFEYFSETQRNKGNFPGRFSGRQFSNSRSEMNVSTLELGDSALYLCASSLDGGSNTEAFFGQGTRLTVV.

This clonotype was observed many times. This chain joins TRBV9 and TRBJ2-1; 7 positions match TRBD2. The germline CDR1 and CDR2 sequences are SGDLS and YYNGEE. V shed 0 bases and J 2 bases; nucleotides not matched to a gene: 2. This CDR3 comprises 15 residues. The DNA for the CDR3 is TGTGCCAGCAGCGTAGAAGGACTAGCCTACAATGAGCAGTTCTTC. As protein: CASSVEGLAYNEQFF.

This clonotype has a count of ten or more. The V gene is TRBV10-3, the J gene TRBJ2-1, with D perhaps TRBD1 (5 bases). V was trimmed by 7 bases and J by 4 bases, leaving 5 bases between them. Germline V CDR1 and CDR2: ENHRY, SYGVKD. This CDR3 comprises 11 residues. CDR3 amino acids: CAIKGYNEQFF. CDR3 coding DNA: TGTGCCATCAAGGGGTACAATGAGCAGTTCTTC.

V and J are TRBV29-1 and TRBJ2-1, with TRBD2 identical over 8 bases. The V segment lost 8 bases and the J segment 3 bases; nucleotides outside the gene matches: 6. The V gene's germline CDR1 is SQVTM and CDR2 ANQGSEA. This CDR3 has 13 amino acids. This chain's CDR3 is CSFGGADYNEQFF. CDR3 nucleotides: TGCAGCTTCGGGGGGGCCGACTACAATGAGCAGTTCTTC.

There are a few counts of this clonotype. The V gene is TRBV11-2, the J gene TRBJ1-2, with 8 bases fitting TRBD1. From germline, CDR1 is SGHAT and CDR2 FQNNGV. Losses at the gene ends were 0 bases for V and 3 bases for J; bases not matched to a gene: 3. CDR3 length: 15 residues. The CDR3: CASSLEGTGHYGYTF. CDR3 nucleotide sequence: TGTGCCAGCAGCTTAGAGGGGACAGGACACTATGGCTACACCTTC.